A single sample is the source of the 11 T cell receptor beta chains below, sequenced in a study of T-cell reconstitution after alpha-beta-depleted transplantation in children. Unique molecular identifiers tagged the TCRbeta library. Using its own MiXCR run on the PCR reads, TCRdb lists one record per CDR3 protein. This table holds some 200,000 distinct CDR3 sequences, 8% to 9.5% found once. The sequences come from PBMCs from the stem cell graft donor, collected from the stem cell graft. These receptors originate from a human donor who donated a stem cell graft to a child with acute lymphoblastic leukemia.

This clonotype was counted ten times or more. The chain has TRBV7-9 and TRBJ1-2; 7 nucleotides agree with TRBD1. This CDR3 contains 15 residues. V was pared by 5 bases and J by 0 bases, with 6 bases of the junction left unmatched. Germline lookup yields CDR1 SEHNR and CDR2 FQNEAQ (reference sequence). The CDR3 nucleotides are TGTGCCAGCAGCCGATTGGACAGGTCTAACTATGGCTACACCTTC. Translating gives CASSRLDRSNYGYTF.

This clonotype showed up many times. The chain recombines TRBV20-1 with TRBJ2-1, with 8 bases lining up with TRBD2. V shed 4 bases and J 3 bases; nucleotides not matched to a gene: 8. CDR1 and CDR2 from the germline V gene are DFQATT and SNEGSKA (reference sequence). The CDR3 has 15 residues. The CDR3 protein is CSANPLAEYYNEQFF. CDR3 DNA: TGCAGTGCTAACCCACTAGCGGAATACTACAATGAGCAGTTCTTC.

This clonotype has just a few counts. The chain links TRBV7-2 to TRBJ2-7, with a tentative D call TRBD1 (6 bases). The CDR3 covers 15 residues. Germline V gene data show CDR1 as SGHTA and CDR2 as FQGNSA. Between the trimmed V and J ends, which lost 1 base and 0 bases, there was a span of 10 bases. Here the CDR3 DNA reads TGTGCCAGCAGCTTAGTAACAGGGAGCTCCTACGAGCAGTACTTC. Its translation: CASSLVTGSSYEQYF.

This clonotype was detected many times. The CDR3: CASTSIRAGQGRSGELFF. The DNA for the CDR3 is TGTGCCAGCACCTCAATCAGGGCGGGACAGGGGAGATCCGGGGAGCTGTTTTTT. The V gene is TRBV2, the J gene TRBJ2-2; 10 nucleotides agree with TRBD1. Germline CDR1 and CDR2: SNHLY and FYNNEI. V lost 7 bases to trimming and J lost 6 bases; unmatched junction nucleotides: 17. The CDR3 sequence is 18 residues long.

Only a few counts were recorded for this clonotype. The chain links TRBV5-1 to TRBJ2-2, with 9 bases matching TRBD2. Trimming at V came to 0 bases and at J to 4 bases, leaving 4 bases not matched to a gene. Per germline, CDR1 SGHRS and CDR2 YFSETQ. This CDR3 spans 16 amino acids. The CDR3 nucleotides are TGCGCCAGCAGCTTGGCCCTAGCGGGGACCACCGGGGAGCTGTTTTTT. This gives the protein CASSLALAGTTGELFF.

A few counts support this clonotype. Here the CDR3 DNA reads TGTGCCAGCAGCTTAGGACAGGGGGACTCCTACGAGCAGTACTTC. It encodes CASSLGQGDSYEQYF. This chain joins TRBV7-9 and TRBJ2-7, with 9 bases matching TRBD1. CDR1 SEHNR and CDR2 FQNEAQ come from the germline V gene (reference sequence). With V trimmed by 1 base and J by 0 bases, 1 base remained unmatched. CDR3 length equals 15 residues.

This clonotype showed up just a few times. The genes are TRBV19 and TRBJ1-5, with 7 nucleotides matching TRBD1. The germline V gene has CDR1 LNHDA and CDR2 SQIVND (reference sequence). There are 14 residues in the CDR3. V was clipped by 7 bases and J by 2 bases; unmatched bases: 5. CDR3 DNA sequence: TGTGCCAGTAAGACAGGGTACGGCAATCAGCCCCAGCATTTT. Translated, it gives CASKTGYGNQPQHF. Full variable domain (outside the CDR3, taken from reference TRBV19 and TRBJ1-5): DGGITQSPKYLFRKEGQNVTLSCEQNLNHDAMYWYRQDPGQGLRLIYYSQIVNDFQKGDIAEGYSVSREKKESFPLTVTSAQKNPTAFYLCASKTGYGNQPQHFGDGTRLSIL.

There are many counts of this clonotype. This chain links TRBV29-1 with TRBJ2-3; 7 nucleotides align to TRBD1. The junction had 13 bases not matched to a gene; V was cut back by 4 bases and J by 6 bases. Germline loops: CDR1 SQVTM, CDR2 ANQGSEA. The CDR3 loop spans 15 amino acids. The CDR3: CSVVGQNERVDTQYF. The CDR3 DNA is TGCAGCGTTGTGGGACAGAATGAACGGGTGGATACGCAGTATTTT.

This clonotype has only a few counts. The chain carries TRBV20-1 and TRBJ2-5; 10 bases align to TRBD2. The CDR3 consists of 13 residues. With 5 bases clipped from V and 5 bases from J, the junction kept 5 bases outside the gene matches. Germline lookup yields CDR1 DFQATT and CDR2 SNEGSKA (reference sequence). CDR3 amino acids: CSAFSGGSETQYF. For the CDR3, the DNA is TGCAGTGCTTTTAGCGGGGGGTCGGAGACCCAGTACTTC.

Of note for this clonotype: A clone one base away is much larger, so this may be a read error. The chain links TRBV20-1 to TRBJ2-7; 10 bases are shared with TRBD1. The CDR3 length is 15 residues. Per the germline V gene, CDR1 is DFQATT and CDR2 is SNEGSKA (reference sequence). Here the CDR3 reads CCAQSDGQGAYEQYF. Here the CDR3 DNA reads TGCTGTGCTCAATCGGACGGACAGGGGGCCTACGAGCAGTACTTC.

This clonotype was detected a few times. The rearrangement uses TRBV20-1 and TRBJ1-2, with a possible D match to TRBD1 (5 bases). CDR1 DFQATT and CDR2 SNEGSKA come from the germline V gene (reference sequence). Trimming removed 2 bases at V and 8 bases at J, with 18 bases between. This CDR3 is built from 14 residues. In DNA, the CDR3 is TGCAGTGCTAGACCGGGACCTAAACCGGGGGGCTACACCTTC. This sequence encodes CSARPGPKPGGYTF.